This passage covers 9 T cell receptor beta chains from one sample sequenced in a study of blood T cell repertoires in COVID-19. Sequencing was performed with immunoSEQ multiplex PCR; in TCRdb, only in-frame clones are kept and a portion is missing. This table has roughly 200,000 clones, around 92% appearing once. Sequencing was done on a sample of PBMCs or T cells enriched from blood (not recorded which). The receptors originated from a woman in her 30s with acute COVID-19.

This sequence joins TRBV10-3 and TRBJ1-6, with D uncertain. Trimming shortened V by 11 bases and J by 5 bases, and 16 bases separated the two germline ends. The CDR3 length is 14 residues. Germline loops: CDR1 ENHRY, CDR2 SYGVKD. In nucleotides, the CDR3 is TGTGCCGCCAGCTCGGGAGGCCATAATTCACCCCTCCACTTT. It specifies CAASSGGHNSPLHF.

The chain joins TRBV10-2 to TRBJ1-1; 8 nucleotides align to TRBD1. With 2 bases clipped from V and 6 bases from J, the junction kept 8 bases outside the gene matches. The CDR3 loop spans 15 amino acids. Germline lookup yields CDR1 WSHSY and CDR2 SAAADI. This CDR3 is CASSEPTGTGSEAFF. The CDR3 bases are TGCGCCAGCAGTGAGCCCACCGGGACAGGCTCTGAAGCTTTCTTT.

V usage is TRBV21-1 and J usage is TRBJ1-2; the table assigns TRBD1, which was not confirmed against the DNA. TRBV21-1 is classified as a pseudogene. This CDR3 comprises 14 residues. CDR3: CASSGTGGSAGYTF. CDR3 in DNA: TGTGCCAGCAGTGGGACAGGGGGCTCCGCTGGCTACACCTTC.

The CDR3 sequence: CASSLQAGGDYEQYF. The CDR3 DNA sequence: TGTGCCAGCTCACTTCAGGCCGGGGGTGATTACGAGCAGTACTTC. The chain recombines TRBV18 with TRBJ2-7; possibly TRBD2 for D (6 bases). CDR3 length equals 15 residues. Deletions cut 4 bases from V and 4 bases from J, with 17 bases between. CDR1 and CDR2 from the germline V gene are KGHSH and LQKENI.

This clone was found a few times. The chain is built from TRBV5-5 and TRBJ2-2; no clear D gene. The CDR3 length is 16 residues. The germline V gene has CDR1 SGHKS and CDR2 YYEKEE (reference sequence). V dropped 0 bases and J dropped 0 bases, with 9 bases sitting between them. CDR3 in amino acids: CASSLGPTSNTGELFF. The CDR3 DNA reads as TGTGCCAGCAGCTTGGGCCCAACTTCGAACACCGGGGAGCTGTTTTTT.

The chain employs TRBV6-1 and TRBJ1-4; 11 nucleotides agree with TRBD1. The CDR3 is 16 amino acids. V was pared by 4 bases and J by 4 bases, with 5 bases of the junction left unmatched. The germline CDR1 and CDR2 sequences are MNHNS and SASEGT. The CDR3 loop is CASSGGQGAINEKLFF. CDR3 nucleotide sequence: TGTGCCAGCAGTGGCGGACAGGGGGCGATTAATGAAAAACTGTTTTTT.

This clone was picked up a small number of times. This chain links TRBV5-5 with TRBJ2-1; D may be TRBD2 (5 bases). The CDR3 extends over 14 amino acids. The germline gives CDR1 SGHKS, CDR2 YYEKEE (reference sequence). Trimming left V 3 bases short and J 13 bases short, with 20 bases between. The DNA of the CDR3 is TGTGCCAGCAGCTCGGTAGCGCTTTCACTGGCCCAGTTCTTC. Translating it yields CASSSVALSLAQFF.

The V and J genes are TRBV19 and TRBJ2-1; 12 bases are a match to TRBD2. The length of the CDR3 is 16 residues. The V and J ends lost 6 bases and 5 bases, in that order; junction bases with no gene match: 8. Germline assignment: CDR1 LNHDA and CDR2 SQIVND (reference sequence). DNA of the CDR3: TGTGCCAGTAGGTCCCGGACTAGCGGGGACCACAATGAGCAGTTCTTC. This sequence encodes CASRSRTSGDHNEQFF.

This clone appeared a single time. The rearrangement links TRBV4-3 to TRBJ1-2; 11 nucleotides match TRBD1. The CDR3 runs 15 residues. The germline CDR1 and CDR2 sequences are LGHNA and YSLEER. The ends lost 1 base at V and 5 bases at J; junction bases unmatched: 3. The CDR3 loop is CASSQVGQGGYGYTF. The CDR3 nucleotides are TGCGCCAGCAGCCAAGTGGGACAGGGGGGATATGGCTACACCTTC.